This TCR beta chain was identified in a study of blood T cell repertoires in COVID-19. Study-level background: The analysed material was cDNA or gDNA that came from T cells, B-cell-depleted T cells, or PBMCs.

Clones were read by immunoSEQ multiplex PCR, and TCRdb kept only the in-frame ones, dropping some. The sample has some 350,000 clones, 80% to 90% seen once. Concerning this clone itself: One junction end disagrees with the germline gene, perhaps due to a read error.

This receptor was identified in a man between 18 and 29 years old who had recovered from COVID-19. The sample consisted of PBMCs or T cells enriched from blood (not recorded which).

In nucleotides, the CDR3 is TGCGCCAGCAGCCAAGATAAGGGGACAGGGAAAGACTTC. It specifies CASSQDKGTGKDF. The chain couples TRBV4-3 to TRBJ1-2; 9 positions match TRBD1. CDR3 size: 13 residues. Germline V lookup: CDR1 LGHNA, CDR2 YSLEER.